The sequence of this TCR beta chain was determined in a study of T cell repertoires in cytomegalovirus infection. Whole-study context: Selected CMV epitopes included recently identified HLA-C-restricted ones as well as well-studied HLA-B-restricted ones. Public signatures in TCR beta pointed to CMV infection and matching HLA type. Study-level findings and limits: Across the ex vivo response, the dominant clonotypes were HLA-C-restricted CMV-specific TCR beta clonotypes.

TCRdb independently ran MiXCR on the reads; one entry per CDR3 protein. The table has under 150,000 distinct CDR3 sequences, roughly 31% seen once. This clonotype was seen only a few times. No antigen is known for it. The clonotype was recovered from a human donor in good health (CMV status not recorded). Some clones in this sample may be carry-over from other donors' samples. The source was CD8+ T cells from cultured PBMCs, collected from culture after CMV antigen stimulation.

DNA of the CDR3: TGTGCCAGCAGTCGGGACAGCCCGAACACCGGGGAGCTGTTTTTT. Translating gives CASSRDSPNTGELFF. The chain combines TRBV6-5 with TRBJ2-2; 7 bases line up with TRBD1. Germline V gene data show CDR1 as MNHEY and CDR2 as SVGAGI. The CDR3 consists of 15 residues. The J segment lost 0 bases and the V segment lost 5 bases, leaving 3 bases of the junction unmatched.